The 2 T cell receptor beta chains presented below share a single source sample, sequenced in a study of cytomegalovirus exposure and HLA in healthy donors. The PCR used 60 Vbeta and 13 Jbeta primers. Data came from immunoSEQ multiplex PCR; TCRdb stores just in-frame clones and leaves some out. The data show tens of thousands of clones, and the top ten clones hold around 5%. Material for sequencing was PBMCs. These receptors were collected from a young man in good health and CMV-seropositive.

A note on this clone: One junction end disagrees with the germline gene, perhaps due to a read error. The V call is TRBV11-3, the J call TRBJ1-4, with TRBD1 matching 7 bases. The CDR3 sequence is 15 residues long. Germline V lookup: CDR1 SGHNT, CDR2 YENEEA. CDR3 loop: CASSIEQGTNEKLFF. CDR3 bases: TGTGCCAGCAGCATAGAACAGGGGACTAATGAAAAACTGTTTTTT.

As for this clone: Other nucleotide sequences from this sample produce the same CDR3. This chain uses TRBV6-4 with TRBJ2-3, with 13 bases lining up with TRBD2. The V and J ends lost 3 bases and 3 bases, in that order; junction bases with no gene match: 0. Germline CDR1 and CDR2: MRHNA and SNTAGT. The CDR3 runs to 15 residues. The CDR3 here is CASSETSGGTDTQYF. The CDR3 coding sequence is TGTGCCAGCAGTGAGACTAGCGGGGGGACAGATACGCAGTATTTT.